Below, 24 T cell receptor beta chains from the same sample are listed, as sequenced in a study of T cell changes during pregnancy in multiple sclerosis (dated by TCRdb to the late 2010s). The library was produced with the immunoSEQ multiplex PCR assay. TCRdb stores this immuneACCESS table with in-frame sequences only. Part of the clones is absent; in the studies checked, under half of the shortfall reflects unresolved V genes, and no reason is known for the rest. The sample includes tens of thousands of clones, with around 93% observed a single time. Of the sample, under 5% falls within the top ten clones. Here the sequenced sample was CD8+ T cells from peripheral blood mononuclear cells, taken in the second trimester of pregnancy. The receptors here all came from a female donor with multiple sclerosis, enrolled in a pregnancy study.

The chain links TRBV28 to TRBJ1-2; D possibly corresponds to TRBD1 (5 bases). Germline assignment: CDR1 MDHEN and CDR2 SYDVKM. Trimming removed 4 bases at V and 2 bases at J, with 8 bases between. CDR3 length: 13 amino acids. CDR3 DNA: TGTGCCAGCAGTTCTCGACAGAACTATGGCTACACCTTC. Translating gives CASSSRQNYGYTF.

The chain combines TRBV7-9 with TRBJ2-1, with a weak D call TRBD2 (6 bases). CDR3 length: 13 amino acids. Germline V gene sequence: CDR1 SEHNR, CDR2 FQNEAQ (reference sequence). The V end was cut by 5 bases, the J end by 5 bases, with 10 bases between. In DNA, the CDR3 is TGTGCCAGCAGCACAGCGGGTGACAATGAGCAGTTCTTC. Translating it yields CASSTAGDNEQFF.

V usage is TRBV9 and J usage is TRBJ1-2; possibly TRBD1 for D (5 bases). The CDR3 spans 16 residues. Per germline, CDR1 SGDLS and CDR2 YYNGEE. Deletions cut 1 base from V and 4 bases from J, with 17 bases between. This CDR3 is CASSVNRDFDGYGYTF. As DNA, the CDR3 is TGTGCCAGCAGCGTAAATCGGGACTTTGACGGCTATGGCTACACCTTC.

The J gene is TRBJ1-4, the V gene TRBV25-1; tentatively, D is TRBD1 (6 bases). The CDR3 has 18 residues. Trimming removed 3 bases from V and 7 bases from J, with 24 bases in between. Germline assignment: CDR1 MGHDK and CDR2 SYGVNS. CDR3 sequence (DNA): TGTGCCAGCAGTGAGTCTGCTTCGATGGCAGGGGAACGTGAAAAACTGTTTTTT. Its protein is CASSESASMAGEREKLFF.

V usage is TRBV23-1 and J usage is TRBJ1-1; no firm D call. TRBV23-1 has ORF status, its function being uncertain. V was trimmed by 0 bases and J by 3 bases, leaving 17 bases between them. The CDR3 runs to 17 residues. The CDR3 spells CASSQSLGTKNDTEAFF. CDR3 DNA: TGCGCCAGCAGTCAATCGCTGGGCACCAAGAACGACACTGAAGCTTTCTTT.

The rearrangement links TRBV9 to TRBJ2-7; TRBD1 matches at 9 bases. V trimming: 4 bases; J trimming: 5 bases; junction bases outside the gene matches: 10. CDR3 length equals 15 residues. Germline CDR1 and CDR2: SGDLS and YYNGEE. CDR3 bases: TGTGCCAGCAGCCCTTGGAGGACAGGGGTAAACGAGCAGTACTTC. This encodes CASSPWRTGVNEQYF.

The chain employs TRBV15 and TRBJ2-2, with D possibly TRBD2 on 5 matching bases. This CDR3 contains 13 residues. The V end lost 9 bases, the J end lost 7 bases, and 15 bases lay between the germline ends. Germline CDR1 and CDR2: LNHNV and YYDKDF (reference sequence). CDR3 region: CATFNLGVGELFF. The DNA of the CDR3 is TGTGCCACGTTTAATCTGGGAGTCGGGGAGCTGTTTTTT.

Written as DNA, the CDR3 is TGTGCCAGTACCAATGGGCAGGGGTACAATCAGCCCCAGCATTTT. This encodes CASTNGQGYNQPQHF. The J gene is TRBJ1-5, the V gene TRBV19, with D possibly matching TRBD1 (6 bases). V lost 7 bases and J lost 3, with 16 bases in between. The CDR3 covers 15 residues. Germline CDR1 is LNHDA and CDR2 is SQIVND (reference sequence). The variable domain in full, with the rest retrieved from reference TRBV19 and TRBJ1-5, is DGGITQSPKYLFRKEGQNVTLSCEQNLNHDAMYWYRQDPGQGLRLIYYSQIVNDFQKGDIAEGYSVSREKKESFPLTVTSAQKNPTAFYLCASTNGQGYNQPQHFGDGTRLSIL.

The chain employs TRBV4-2 and TRBJ2-1, with D maybe TRBD2 (6 bases). The CDR3 contains 17 residues. Germline values: CDR1 LGHNA, CDR2 YNFKEQ. Trimming took off 0 bases at V and 2 bases at J, with 14 bases between the two ends. In nucleotides, the CDR3 is TGTGCCAGCAGCCAAGATCCGCAGGGAGGACCCTACAATGAGCAGTTCTTC. Protein sequence: CASSQDPQGGPYNEQFF.

The chain uses TRBV7-2 and TRBJ2-5, with TRBD2 identical over 12 bases. CDR1 SGHTA and CDR2 FQGNSA come from the germline V gene. The V and J ends lost 2 bases and 2 bases, in that order; junction bases with no gene match: 9. The CDR3 is 18 residues long. The DNA for the CDR3 is TGTGCCAGCAGCTTACCCCTAGCGGGGGGGCGGAATCAAGAGACCCAGTACTTC. It translates to CASSLPLAGGRNQETQYF.

This sequence joins TRBV7-6 and TRBJ2-7; TRBD2 aligns across 8 bases. The CDR3 totals 14 residues. J lost 3 bases, V lost 1 base, and 2 bases had no gene match. Germline CDR1 SGHVS, CDR2 FNYEAQ. The CDR3 sequence: CASSLEAGDYEQYF. The CDR3 nucleotides read TGTGCCAGCAGCTTAGAAGCGGGAGACTACGAGCAGTACTTC.

The rearrangement links TRBV27 to TRBJ1-1; 9 bases align to TRBD1. The CDR3 spans 14 residues. J lost 7 bases, V lost 0 bases, and 3 bases had no gene match. The V gene's germline CDR1 is MNHEY and CDR2 SMNVEV (reference sequence). The CDR3 loop reads CASSLSDRGVEAFF. As DNA, the CDR3 is TGTGCCAGCAGTTTATCTGACAGGGGGGTTGAAGCTTTCTTT.

The gene calls are TRBV2 and TRBJ1-6, with D unresolved. The CDR3 totals 15 residues. V shed 0 bases and J shed 6 bases, with 9 bases lying between them. Looked up from germline, CDR1 is SNHLY and CDR2 is FYNNEI. The chain's CDR3 is CASSEAGLINSPLHF. The CDR3, as DNA: TGTGCCAGCAGTGAAGCTGGACTGATTAATTCACCCCTCCACTTT.

J is TRBJ1-2 and V is TRBV7-9, with 7 bases matching TRBD1. V shed 6 bases and J 1 base; nucleotides not matched to a gene: 11. The CDR3 is 16 residues long. Germline-derived CDR1 and CDR2 are SEHNR and FQNEAQ (reference sequence). The CDR3 sequence: CASRGEGTANNYGYTF. DNA of the CDR3: TGTGCCAGCAGGGGTGAGGGGACAGCCAATAACTATGGCTACACCTTC.

This chain connects TRBV7-9 to TRBJ1-2; 8 bases are shared with TRBD1. V gave up 5 bases and J gave up 7 bases; unmatched junction bases: 12. The CDR3 is 15 amino acids. Germline loops: CDR1 SEHNR, CDR2 FQNEAQ (reference sequence). CDR3 in amino acids: CASSLDSSDRAGYTF. The CDR3 DNA is TGTGCCAGCAGCCTAGATAGCTCGGACAGGGCTGGCTACACCTTC.

The chain employs TRBV19 and TRBJ1-5; TRBD1 matches at 11 bases. The junction had 18 bases not matched to a gene; V was cut back by 8 bases and J by 3 bases. Germline CDR1 is LNHDA and CDR2 is SQIVND (reference sequence). The length of the CDR3 is 19 residues. The CDR3 reads CASRNYRTGGEWDNQPQHF. CDR3 bases: TGTGCCAGTCGAAACTACCGGACAGGGGGCGAGTGGGACAATCAGCCCCAGCATTTT. Full variable domain (outside the CDR3, taken from reference TRBV19 and TRBJ1-5): DGGITQSPKYLFRKEGQNVTLSCEQNLNHDAMYWYRQDPGQGLRLIYYSQIVNDFQKGDIAEGYSVSREKKESFPLTVTSAQKNPTAFYLCASRNYRTGGEWDNQPQHFGDGTRLSIL.

The chain couples TRBV15 to TRBJ2-7; D might be TRBD2 (6 bases). This CDR3 spans 14 amino acids. The V gene lost 5 bases and the J gene lost 2 bases, with 13 bases spanning the gap. Germline loops: CDR1 LNHNV, CDR2 YYDKDF (reference sequence). The CDR3 loop is CATSGRDSAYEQYF. CDR3 DNA: TGTGCCACCAGCGGCCGGGACTCCGCCTACGAGCAGTACTTC.

The chain is built from TRBV5-1 and TRBJ2-2; 9 bases align to TRBD2. The junction had 10 bases not matched to a gene; V was cut back by 0 bases and J by 7 bases. The CDR3 consists of 17 residues. Germline V gives CDR1 SGHRS, CDR2 YFSETQ. The CDR3 DNA sequence: TGCGCCAGCAGCTTGGATCCGCGGGAGGGTTATAACGGGGAGCTGTTTTTT. Residues: CASSLDPREGYNGELFF.

The CDR3 DNA reads TGTGCCAGCAGCTCACAGGGGGAGGGCTCCTACGAGCAGTACTTC. Encoded protein: CASSSQGEGSYEQYF. The V call is TRBV13, the J call TRBJ2-7; possibly TRBD1 for D (8 bases). With 4 bases removed from V and 0 bases from J, the gap between germline ends came to 13 bases. The V gene's germline CDR1 is PRHDT and CDR2 FYEKMQ (reference sequence). This CDR3 spans 15 amino acids.

V usage is TRBV29-1 and J usage is TRBJ2-2, with 7 positions matching TRBD2. Trimming removed 7 bases from V and 6 bases from J; junction bases left unmatched: 11. This CDR3 spans 14 amino acids. Germline CDR1 is SQVTM and CDR2 is ANQGSEA. The CDR3 protein is CSAGRGEIAGELFF. Here the CDR3 DNA reads TGCAGCGCGGGGAGGGGTGAGATCGCCGGGGAGCTGTTTTTT.

This chain links TRBV7-3 with TRBJ2-1; 14 nucleotides agree with TRBD2. The CDR3 is 16 amino acids. The germline gives CDR1 SGHTA, CDR2 FQGTGA. J lost 5 bases, V lost 2 bases, and 2 bases had no gene match. Written as DNA, the CDR3 is TGTGCCAGCAGCTTAGGACTAGCGGGAGGTCACAATGAGCAGTTCTTC. Its protein product is CASSLGLAGGHNEQFF.

The chain uses TRBV7-6 and TRBJ1-4; D not resolved. Trimming took off 1 base at V and 6 bases at J, with 12 bases between the two ends. CDR1 is SGHVS, CDR2 FNYEAQ, per germline. The CDR3 is 15 residues long. CDR3 sequence (DNA): TGTGCCAGCAGCTTAGAGGTCGGGTCTGATGAAAAACTGTTTTTT. Its protein is CASSLEVGSDEKLFF.

The genes are TRBV19 and TRBJ1-1; D is unclear. The CDR3 spans 13 residues. The ends were cut back, 5 bases at V and 5 bases at J, with 12 bases in the middle. Germline CDR1 and CDR2: LNHDA and SQIVND (reference sequence). CDR3 coding DNA: TGTGCCAGTAGTTTCCCGACTGCAACTGAAGCTTTCTTT. Protein: CASSFPTATEAFF.

The chain carries TRBV19 and TRBJ1-5, with 9 nucleotides matching TRBD1. Germline V CDR1 and CDR2: LNHDA, SQIVND (reference sequence). The CDR3 consists of 15 residues. V shed 4 bases, J shed 1 base, and the junction held 2 bases outside the gene matches. The CDR3 sequence: CASSTGQGSNQPQHF. In nucleotides, the CDR3 is TGTGCCAGTAGTACCGGACAGGGGAGCAATCAGCCCCAGCATTTT.